The 9 T cell receptor beta chains below all came from one sample that was sequenced in a study of T cell repertoires in cytomegalovirus infection. These TCRs' antigens remain unknown. Using its own MiXCR run on the reads, TCRdb lists one record per CDR3 protein. The table shows some 800,000 distinct CDR3 sequences, with almost 30% occurring only once. Sequenced here: cultured CD8+ T cells from PBMCs, sampled from culture after CMV antigen stimulation. The receptor set was obtained from a human donor in good health (CMV status not recorded). Some clones in this sample may be carry-over from other donors' samples.

The V call is TRBV28, the J call TRBJ2-2, with TRBD1 matching 7 bases. The CDR3 contains 15 residues. Germline V gives CDR1 MDHEN, CDR2 SYDVKM. V gave up 6 bases and J gave up 0 bases; unmatched junction bases: 4. The CDR3 DNA sequence: TGTGCCAGCAGCATGGGACAGCCGAACACCGGGGAGCTGTTTTTT. Translated, it gives CASSMGQPNTGELFF.

This clonotype was counted between two and nine times. The gene calls are TRBV7-9 and TRBJ2-1; TRBD1 matches at 7 bases. CDR3 length: 14 residues. With 4 bases clipped from V and 5 bases from J, the junction kept 5 bases outside the gene matches. In germline, CDR1 is SEHNR, CDR2 FQNEAQ (reference sequence). The CDR3 sequence: CASSSTGQNNEQFF. Here the CDR3 DNA reads TGTGCCAGCAGCTCCACGGGACAGAACAATGAGCAGTTCTTC.

This clonotype has only a few counts. This chain connects TRBV12-3 or TRBV12-4 to TRBJ2-5, with 9 bases identical to TRBD2. J was trimmed by 5 bases and V by 4 bases; bases with no gene match: 8. The CDR3 totals 15 residues. DNA of the CDR3: TGTGCCAGCAGTTCACCGGGACTAGCCCGGGAGACCCAGTACTTC. Encoded protein: CASSSPGLARETQYF.

The chain recombines TRBV19 with TRBJ2-7, with D unresolved. Germline CDR1 is LNHDA and CDR2 is SQIVND (reference sequence). This CDR3 has 14 amino acids. V gave up 0 bases and J gave up 2 bases, with 8 bases separating them. The CDR3 coding sequence is TGTGCCAGTAGTATAGAAGGGCCACCCTACGAGCAGTACTTC. This encodes CASSIEGPPYEQYF.

The chain carries TRBV7-9 and TRBJ2-3; TRBD1 matches 8 bases. The J segment lost 1 base and the V segment lost 2 bases, leaving 5 bases of the junction unmatched. The length of the CDR3 is 16 residues. CDR1 and CDR2 (germline): SEHNR, FQNEAQ (reference sequence). Written as DNA, the CDR3 is TGTGCCAGCAGCTTACCGGACAGGGAGGGCACAGATACGCAGTATTTT. Translated, it gives CASSLPDREGTDTQYF.

This clonotype was found a few times. This sequence joins TRBV27 and TRBJ1-6; 7 bases map to TRBD1. Germline V gives CDR1 MNHEY, CDR2 SMNVEV (reference sequence). Trimming cost V 4 bases and J 5 bases; bases outside gene matches: 2. The length of the CDR3 is 14 residues. For the CDR3, the DNA is TGTGCCAGCAGTTGGGGACAGAATAATTCACCCCTCCACTTT. It yields the protein CASSWGQNNSPLHF.

The chain links TRBV12-5 to TRBJ1-5; no definite D call. V was pared by 2 bases and J by 0 bases, with 17 bases between. This CDR3 has 18 amino acids. From germline, CDR1 is LGHNT and CDR2 FRNRAP. CDR3 region: CASGLLSPRLNSNQPQHF. DNA for the CDR3: TGTGCTAGTGGTTTGTTGTCCCCGAGGCTAAATAGCAATCAGCCCCAGCATTTT.

This clonotype has only a few counts. The chain links TRBV6-6 to TRBJ2-7; the D call may be TRBD1 or TRBD2 (5 bases each). Germline CDR1 MNHNY, CDR2 SVGAGI (reference sequence). V lost 6 bases and J 0 bases, leaving 18 bases between the germline ends. CDR3 length equals 16 residues. CDR3 sequence (DNA): TGTGCCAGCAGCCAAAGACAGAGGGAGAGCTCCTACGAGCAGTACTTC. This encodes CASSQRQRESSYEQYF.

The J gene is TRBJ2-2, the V gene TRBV28; TRBD1 matches at 7 bases. The CDR3 runs to 15 residues. Germline V gene data show CDR1 as MDHEN and CDR2 as SYDVKM. J lost 0 bases, V lost 5 bases, and 3 bases had no gene match. The chain's CDR3 is CASSADRANTGELFF. The DNA of the CDR3 is TGTGCCAGCAGTGCAGACAGGGCGAACACCGGGGAGCTGTTTTTT.